The present entry profiles one T cell receptor beta chain with its context. This entry belongs to a study of control samples from healthy donors and cancer patients. The table came from immunoSEQ multiplex PCR; TCRdb's copy has only in-frame clones and leaves some out. This repertoire shows about 180,000 clones, 90% found once; its top ten account for 1.4%. The germline V gene encodes CDR1 SGHNT and CDR2 YENEEA. The CDR3 extends over 15 amino acids. V gave up 4 bases and J gave up 4 bases, with 16 bases separating them. This TCR came from a woman aged 50 to 60 in good health. The specimen was blood. This chain links TRBV11-3 with TRBJ1-1; D ambiguous. This CDR3 is CASSSREAVGTEAFF. CDR3 DNA sequence: TGTGCCAGCAGCTCCCGAGAGGCTGTGGGCACTGAAGCTTTCTTT.